The 8 T cell receptor beta chains below all came from one sample that was sequenced in a study of T cells in Graves' hyperthyroidism and ophthalmopathy. TCR beta CDR3 regions were amplified from RNA transcripts. TCR CDR3 underwent first-round RT-PCR with the HTBI primer set. TCRdb reprocessed the multiplex PCR reads via MiXCR and lists one record per CDR3 protein. The sample comprises a few hundred thousand distinct CDR3 sequences, about a fifth of which are singletons, and over 35% rests with the top ten. Sequences were obtained from blood. The receptors originated from a man aged 18-30 years with Graves' ophthalmopathy.

The CDR3 DNA is TGCGCCAGCAGTGAGTCGACGGGGGGAAACTATGGCTACACCTTC. The encoded protein is CASSESTGGNYGYTF. V gene TRBV10-2 combines with J gene TRBJ1-2; a weak D match, TRBD1 (5 bases). V lost 0 bases and J 2 bases, leaving 10 bases between the germline ends. Germline CDR1 and CDR2: WSHSY and SAAADI. The CDR3 extends over 15 amino acids.

V and J are TRBV12-3 or TRBV12-4 and TRBJ2-7; D is perhaps TRBD1 (6 bases). The J call may be incorrect, as the DNA end agrees better with TRBJ2-1. The CDR3 consists of 13 residues. The CDR3 is CASSSGQTYEQFF. The DNA for the CDR3 is TGTGCCAGCAGTTCCGGACAGACCTACGAGCAGTTCTTC.

The chain combines TRBV9 with TRBJ2-3; D gene uncertain. The germline V and J ends were trimmed by 0 bases and 2 bases, with 10 bases remaining between them. The germline gives CDR1 SGDLS, CDR2 YYNGEE. CDR3 length equals 15 residues. The CDR3 DNA reads as TGTGCCAGCAGCGTAGAGAAAGCGTCCACAGATACGCAGTATTTT. Translation gives CASSVEKASTDTQYF.

The sample holds many counts of this clonotype. The chain links TRBV6-6 to TRBJ1-1; D uncertain. This CDR3 is 15 amino acids long. V lost 1 base to trimming and J lost 1 base, with 10 bases between them. CDR1 is MNHNY and CDR2 is SVGAGI in the germline V gene (reference sequence). The CDR3 protein is CASSYFGGQNTEAFF. The CDR3 DNA is TGTGCCAGCAGTTACTTCGGCGGCCAGAACACTGAAGCTTTCTTT.

This chain's CDR3 is CASSQALIGTGRSSYEQYF. The CDR3 nucleotides are TGTGCCAGCAGCCAAGCCCTAATAGGGACAGGGAGGAGCTCCTACGAGCAGTACTTC. This sequence joins TRBV3-1 and TRBJ2-7; the match to TRBD1 covers 9 bases. The CDR3 consists of 19 residues. Germline V lookup: CDR1 LGHDT, CDR2 YNNKEL (reference sequence). J lost 0 bases, V lost 1 base, and 13 bases had no gene match.

V and J are TRBV18 and TRBJ2-2, with D possibly TRBD2 on 6 matching bases. V was clipped by 3 bases and J by 4 bases, with 12 bases between them. Germline V gives CDR1 KGHSH, CDR2 LQKENI. This CDR3 has 15 amino acids. The CDR3 loop is CASSPGRGSTGELFF. CDR3 bases: TGTGCCAGCTCACCCGGGCGGGGAAGCACCGGGGAGCTGTTTTTT.

This clonotype appeared many times. The chain uses TRBV12-3 or TRBV12-4 and TRBJ1-2, with D unclear. This CDR3 comprises 14 residues. Trimming removed 4 bases at V and 6 bases at J, with 15 bases between. In DNA form, the CDR3 reads TGTGCCAGCAGTTCGGTCAACGGCGGGGATGGCTACACCTTC. Protein: CASSSVNGGDGYTF.

This clonotype was seen repeatedly, ten times or more. The genes are TRBV27 and TRBJ2-7, with TRBD2 identical over 11 bases. The V segment lost 4 bases and the J segment 4 bases; nucleotides outside the gene matches: 3. This CDR3 has 14 amino acids. CDR1 MNHEY and CDR2 SMNVEV come from the germline V gene (reference sequence). The CDR3: CASSSLAGAYEQYF. In nucleotides, the CDR3 is TGTGCCAGCAGTTCACTAGCGGGGGCTTACGAGCAGTACTTC.